The 23 T cell receptor beta chains reported below all come from one sample, sequenced in a study of T cell repertoires in ileal Crohn's disease. Time point of the sample: inflamed ileum from the surgical specimen. Method: immunoSEQ multiplex PCR; TCRdb's copy keeps in-frame clones and lacks some. The table has about 16,000 clones, more than 85% seen once. The specimen was ileal tissue. The source is an adult with Crohn's disease.

V gene TRBV30 combines with J gene TRBJ1-5; 9 bases fit TRBD1. The germline V gene encodes CDR1 GTSNPN and CDR2 SVGIG (reference sequence). V lost 4 bases and J lost 7; bases outside the gene matches: 5. The CDR3 consists of 13 residues. CDR3 sequence reads: CAWNRGLGQPQHF. The CDR3 region has the DNA TGTGCCTGGAACAGGGGGCTAGGCCAGCCCCAGCATTTT.

This chain links TRBV27 with TRBJ1-5; D is unresolved. Deletions cut 4 bases from V and 2 bases from J, with 9 bases between. CDR3 length equals 14 residues. From germline, CDR1 is MNHEY and CDR2 SMNVEV (reference sequence). The CDR3 spells CASSSIGGNQPQHF. For the CDR3, the DNA is TGTGCCAGCAGTTCCATCGGGGGCAATCAGCCCCAGCATTTT.

V and J are TRBV27 and TRBJ2-1; D tentatively reads TRBD1 or TRBD2 (7 bases each). CDR1 is MNHEY and CDR2 is SMNVEV in the germline V gene (reference sequence). CDR3 length: 16 residues. The ends were cut back, 6 bases at V and 6 bases at J, with 21 bases in the middle. The CDR3, as DNA: TGTGCCAGCAGCTCAGGGGGGGGCCTAGCCCGCAATGAGCAGTTCTTC. Its protein is CASSSGGGLARNEQFF.

This sequence joins TRBV7-9 and TRBJ2-1; D is unclear. The CDR3 loop spans 13 amino acids. Trimming cost V 1 base and J 8 bases, with 9 bases left between them. Germline V gene data show CDR1 as SEHNR and CDR2 as FQNEAQ (reference sequence). CDR3 DNA sequence: TGTGCCAGCAGCTTAGTGGACGGCTATGAGCAGTTCTTC. Its translation: CASSLVDGYEQFF. The variable domain in full, with the rest retrieved from reference TRBV7-9 and TRBJ2-1, is DTGVSQNPRHKITKRGQNVTFRCDPISEHNRLYWYRQTLGQGPEFLTYFQNEAQLEKSRLLSDRFSAERPKGSFSTLEIQRTEQGDSAMYLCASSLVDGYEQFFGPGTRLTVL.

V gene TRBV5-4 combines with J gene TRBJ2-7, with D maybe TRBD2 (6 bases). CDR1 and CDR2 from the germline V gene are SGHNT and YYREEE (reference sequence). There are 14 residues in the CDR3. With 4 bases removed from V and 1 base from J, the gap between germline ends came to 12 bases. CDR3 loop: CASSPRGRSYEQYF. In DNA, the CDR3 is TGTGCCAGCAGCCCCCGTGGGAGGTCCTACGAGCAGTACTTC.

The chain joins TRBV5-1 to TRBJ2-7; 7 bases line up with TRBD2. CDR1 is SGHRS and CDR2 is YFSETQ in the germline V gene. J was trimmed by 3 bases and V by 0 bases; bases with no gene match: 15. The CDR3 is made up of 18 amino acids. CDR3 coding DNA: TGCGCCAGCAGCTTGGGGGAGGGGAGCCAAATTCGGCTCTACGAGCAGTACTTC. This translates into CASSLGEGSQIRLYEQYF.

The rearrangement uses TRBV18 and TRBJ1-2; D remains unclear. This CDR3 contains 13 residues. Germline CDR1 and CDR2: KGHSH and LQKENI. V lost 2 bases, J lost 3 bases, and 7 bases lay in between. CDR3 loop: CASSPEEDYGYTF. CDR3 nucleotide sequence: TGTGCCAGCTCACCAGAGGAAGACTATGGCTACACCTTC. The entire variable domain, with the rest obtained from reference TRBV18 and TRBJ1-2, is as follows: NAGVMQNPRHLVRRRGQEARLRCSPMKGHSHVYWYRQLPEEGLKFMVYLQKENIIDESGMPKERFSAEFPKEGPSILRIQQVVRGDSAAYFCASSPEEDYGYTFGSGTRLTVV.

The V call is TRBV5-6, the J call TRBJ1-2; D is uncertain. This CDR3 is 14 amino acids long. CDR1 and CDR2 from the germline V gene are SGHDT and YYEEEE. V was pared by 0 bases and J by 1 base, with 7 bases between. The CDR3 DNA reads as TGTGCCAGCAGCTTGGGGGCAGGTAACTATGGCTACACCTTC. Protein product: CASSLGAGNYGYTF.

DNA for the CDR3: TGTGCCAGCAGCCCCCCGGGGGTCAGCTATGGCTACACCTTC. As protein: CASSPPGVSYGYTF. The chain recombines TRBV27 with TRBJ1-2; a weak D match, TRBD1 (5 bases). Germline CDR1 reads MNHEY; CDR2 reads SMNVEV (reference sequence). The CDR3 length is 14 residues. The germline V and J ends were trimmed by 6 bases and 4 bases, with 15 bases remaining between them.

This chain uses TRBV6-1 with TRBJ1-1; D is ambiguous. Trimming stripped 5 bases from V and 5 bases from J, with 9 bases between. The germline V gene encodes CDR1 MNHNS and CDR2 SASEGT. The CDR3 runs 12 residues. The chain's CDR3 is CASSIRRTEAFF. CDR3 DNA sequence: TGTGCCAGCAGTATTCGCAGGACTGAAGCTTTCTTT.

In its sample, this clone is large. The V call is TRBV7-2, the J call TRBJ2-7; 7 bases match TRBD2. V was pared by 5 bases and J by 7 bases, with 14 bases of the junction left unmatched. Per the germline V gene, CDR1 is SGHTA and CDR2 is FQGNSA. The CDR3 is 15 amino acids. The CDR3 nucleotides are TGTGCCAGCAGCCAAGGTCCAGGACTAGGGTATGAGCAGTACTTC. Translation gives CASSQGPGLGYEQYF.

The chain uses TRBV6-4 and TRBJ2-7; maybe TRBD2 (5 bases). V was shortened by 1 base and J by 2 bases, with 12 bases between the two germline ends. CDR1 and CDR2 (germline): MRHNA, SNTAGT. The CDR3 is 15 residues long. The CDR3 spells CASSDFRTYAYEQYF. The CDR3 DNA reads as TGTGCCAGCAGTGACTTCAGGACTTACGCCTACGAGCAGTACTTC.

The chain links TRBV18 to TRBJ2-7; no firm D call. This CDR3 has 12 amino acids. Germline CDR1 and CDR2: KGHSH and LQKENI. The ends were cut back, 3 bases at V and 2 bases at J, with 5 bases in the middle. CDR3 region: CASSPRPYEQYF. The CDR3, as DNA: TGTGCCAGCTCACCCCGGCCCTACGAGCAGTACTTC.

The chain carries TRBV5-1 and TRBJ1-1; D uncertain. Germline V gene data show CDR1 as SGHRS and CDR2 as YFSETQ. This CDR3 spans 12 amino acids. V lost 0 bases and J 4 bases, leaving 4 bases between the germline ends. CDR3 nucleotides: TGCGCCAGCAGCTTGGATACCACTGAAGCTTTCTTT. It specifies CASSLDTTEAFF. The full variable domain, in which reference TRBV5-1 and TRBJ1-1 provide the parts outside the CDR3, is KAGVTQTPRYLIKTRGQQVTLSCSPISGHRSVSWYQQTPGQGLQFLFEYFSETQRNKGNFPGRFSGRQFSNSRSEMNVSTLELGDSALYLCASSLDTTEAFFGQGTRLTVV.

The chain joins TRBV18 to TRBJ1-1; D unresolved. Germline values: CDR1 KGHSH, CDR2 LQKENI. The CDR3 loop spans 16 amino acids. V was cut by 2 bases and J by 2 bases, with 15 bases left in between. CDR3 sequence (DNA): TGTGCCAGCTCACCATCCCTTATAGGGTCTAACACTGAAGCTTTCTTT. It is translated as CASSPSLIGSNTEAFF.

This chain links TRBV7-2 with TRBJ2-5; TRBD1 might be the D (6 bases). CDR1 SGHTA and CDR2 FQGNSA come from the germline V gene. With 4 bases removed from V and 9 bases from J, the gap between germline ends came to 18 bases. The CDR3 spans 14 residues. CDR3 DNA: TGTGCCAGCAGCTCGTCAGGGGCAGCCTGGGCCCAGTACTTC. As protein: CASSSSGAAWAQYF.

The gene calls are TRBV2 and TRBJ1-4; TRBD1 matches at 7 bases. Germline trimming cut 6 bases from V and 4 bases from J; bases unmatched to any gene: 5. The CDR3 extends over 14 amino acids. In germline, CDR1 is SNHLY, CDR2 FYNNEI. CDR3 region: CASSLGQFNEKLFF. The CDR3 DNA reads as TGTGCCAGCAGCCTGGGACAGTTTAATGAAAAACTGTTTTTT.

This sequence joins TRBV5-4 and TRBJ2-2; TRBD1 matches 9 bases. The V segment lost 1 base and the J segment 7 bases; nucleotides outside the gene matches: 2. This CDR3 comprises 14 residues. Germline assignment: CDR1 SGHNT and CDR2 YYREEE (reference sequence). The CDR3 protein is CASSLRQGDGELFF. CDR3 coding DNA: TGTGCCAGCAGCTTGAGACAGGGGGACGGGGAGCTGTTTTTT.

This rearrangement joins TRBV9 to TRBJ2-5; 9 bases align to TRBD2. The J segment lost 4 bases and the V segment lost 2 bases, leaving 9 bases of the junction unmatched. The CDR3 runs to 16 residues. Germline assignment: CDR1 SGDLS and CDR2 YYNGEE. The CDR3 nucleotides are TGTGCCAGCAGCGTCGGGCGGGGGGGCCTCTTAGAGACCCAGTACTTC. It is translated as CASSVGRGGLLETQYF.

This rearrangement joins TRBV19 to TRBJ1-2, with no clear D. This CDR3 has 13 residues. V was cut by 7 bases and J by 5 bases, with 14 bases left in between. Germline CDR1 reads LNHDA; CDR2 reads SQIVND (reference sequence). In DNA form, the CDR3 reads TGTGCCAGTACCCCTGGGCAGAGATATGGCTACACCTTC. This gives the protein CASTPGQRYGYTF.

This clone was found once. V gene TRBV5-5 combines with J gene TRBJ2-7, with TRBD1 matching over 11 bases. J gave up 3 bases and V 3 bases, and 5 bases lay outside the gene matches. The CDR3 is 15 amino acids. CDR1 is SGHKS, CDR2 YYEKEE, per germline (reference sequence). This CDR3 is CASSSGTGGIYEQYF. Here the CDR3 DNA reads TGTGCCAGCAGCTCCGGGACAGGGGGGATCTACGAGCAGTACTTC.

This sequence joins TRBV7-2 and TRBJ1-2; perhaps TRBD1 as D (6 bases). Trimming stripped 4 bases from V and 5 bases from J, with 11 bases between. The CDR3 is 13 amino acids. Per the germline V gene, CDR1 is SGHTA and CDR2 is FQGNSA. Written as DNA, the CDR3 is TGTGCCAGCAGCTCCGGACAGCTGTATGGCTACACCTTC. This codes for CASSSGQLYGYTF.

CDR3 sequence: CASSQGQVRTDTQYF. The CDR3 nucleotides are TGTGCCAGCAGCCAAGGACAAGTACGGACAGATACGCAGTATTTT. The chain carries TRBV14 and TRBJ2-3; D call uncertain. Trimming stripped 1 base from V and 3 bases from J, with 11 bases between. This CDR3 is built from 15 residues. Germline V gives CDR1 SGHDN, CDR2 FVKESK.